This section outlines one T cell receptor (beta chain) sequence together with its context. Its cognate antigen is unknown. The record originates from a study of cytomegalovirus exposure and HLA in healthy donors. General observations from the study: Analysis performed later found 16,951 TCR beta sequences associated with HLA alleles at 0.05 false discovery rate.

Researchers ran the PCR with 60 Vbeta and 13 Jbeta primers. The protocol was immunoSEQ multiplex PCR, while the TCRdb copy is restricted to in-frame clones and leaves out a portion. The sample lists 200,000 to 300,000 clones, roughly four fifths occurring once. Trimming stripped 3 bases from V and 2 bases from J, with 11 bases between. CDR1 and CDR2 (germline): SNHLY, FYNNEI. CDR3 length: 14 residues. This chain connects TRBV2 to TRBJ2-7; a weak D match, TRBD1 (5 bases). What was sequenced was PBMCs. This TCR derives from a woman aged 35 to 49 in good health and CMV-seropositive. The CDR3 sequence: CASSDNRSPYEQYF. Here the CDR3 DNA reads TGTGCCAGCAGTGACAACAGGTCCCCCTACGAGCAGTACTTC. The whole variable domain, remainder taken from reference TRBV2 and TRBJ2-7, is EPEVTQTPSHQVTQMGQEVILRCVPISNHLYFYWYRQILGQKVEFLVSFYNNEISEKSEIFDDQFSVERPDGSNFTLKIRSTKLEDSAMYFCASSDNRSPYEQYFGPGTRLTVT.